This T cell receptor (beta chain) was profiled in a study of cytomegalovirus exposure and HLA in healthy donors. Looking at the study overall: Approximately 80 million unique TCRs, all from HLA-typed donors, were included in an early release of the data.

CDR1 is WNHNN, CDR2 SYGVQD, per germline (reference sequence). The CDR3 sequence is 16 residues long. J lost 3 bases, V lost 0 bases, and 5 bases had no gene match. Primers included in the PCR were 60 Vbeta and 13 Jbeta primers. Sequencing was performed with immunoSEQ multiplex PCR; in TCRdb, only in-frame clones are kept and a portion is missing. The sample carries more than 150,000 clones, 60% to 85% recorded once. Study-level results: Later genetic work tied a missense DCLRE1C variant to beta-chain V and J trimming. Within an earlier analysis, most TCR beta V segments proved productive either about 87% or about 30% of the time. What was likely a sequencing artifact was a cluster of highly shared sequence variants.

Comment on this clone: Its specificity is not known.

The V gene is TRBV10-1, the J gene TRBJ2-3; 8 bases align to TRBD1. The source is a girl aged 5-17 years in good health and CMV-seropositive. Sequencing was done on a sample of PBMCs. The CDR3 spells CASSESTGASTDTQYF. The DNA of the CDR3 is TGCGCCAGCAGTGAGTCGACAGGGGCGTCGACAGATACGCAGTATTTT.